This is a list of T cell receptor beta chains from one sample in a study of CD8+CD57+ T cells in acquired aplastic anemia. Via MiXCR, TCRdb re-called the reads, giving one row per CDR3 protein. The sample shows about 130,000 distinct CDR3 sequences, about 46% of them seen only once. Sequenced: sorted CD4+, CD8+, or CD8+CD57+ T cells (not recorded which) from PBMCs. These receptors all stem from a human donor in good health, serving as a control. Both conserved end residues are part of each CDR3. Fields, in order: J gene, V gene, CDR3 protein.

J gene: TRBJ2-7; V gene: TRBV4-1; CDR3 protein: CASSLGGTAYSYEQYF
J gene: TRBJ2-3; V gene: TRBV12-3/TRBV12-4; CDR3 protein: CASTSGAWDSDTQYF
J gene: TRBJ2-6; V gene: TRBV7-2; CDR3 protein: CASSLELTF
J gene: TRBJ2-1; V gene: TRBV2; CDR3 protein: CASSRTGYEQFF
J gene: TRBJ2-7; V gene: TRBV15; CDR3 protein: CATSSYTGGSYEQYF
J gene: TRBJ1-6; V gene: TRBV10-1; CDR3 protein: CASSESLTGGNSPLHF
J gene: TRBJ2-1; V gene: TRBV10-3; CDR3 protein: CAITRDRGLNEQFF
J gene: TRBJ2-7; V gene: TRBV7-9; CDR3 protein: CASRPEGGRYEQYF
J gene: TRBJ1-2; V gene: TRBV7-8; CDR3 protein: CASSLPRDRVENYGYTF
J gene: TRBJ2-5; V gene: TRBV6-1; CDR3 protein: CASSDVSGGYQETQYF
J gene: TRBJ2-3; V gene: TRBV5-4; CDR3 protein: CASSLASGGFTDTQYF
J gene: TRBJ2-1; V gene: TRBV10-2; CDR3 protein: CASRDPYNEQFF
J gene: TRBJ1-2; V gene: TRBV7-6; CDR3 protein: CASSLGPTNYGYTF